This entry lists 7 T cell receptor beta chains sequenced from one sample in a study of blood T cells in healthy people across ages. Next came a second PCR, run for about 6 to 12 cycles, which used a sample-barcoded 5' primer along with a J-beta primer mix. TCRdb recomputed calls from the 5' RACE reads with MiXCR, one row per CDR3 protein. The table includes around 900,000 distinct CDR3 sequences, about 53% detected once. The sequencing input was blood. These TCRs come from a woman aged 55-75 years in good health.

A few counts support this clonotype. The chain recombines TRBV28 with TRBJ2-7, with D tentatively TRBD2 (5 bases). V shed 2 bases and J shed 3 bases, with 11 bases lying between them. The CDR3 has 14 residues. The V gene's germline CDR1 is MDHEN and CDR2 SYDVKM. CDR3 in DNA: TGTGCCAGCAGTTTACCCACTAGGGTCTACGAGCAGTACTTC. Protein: CASSLPTRVYEQYF.

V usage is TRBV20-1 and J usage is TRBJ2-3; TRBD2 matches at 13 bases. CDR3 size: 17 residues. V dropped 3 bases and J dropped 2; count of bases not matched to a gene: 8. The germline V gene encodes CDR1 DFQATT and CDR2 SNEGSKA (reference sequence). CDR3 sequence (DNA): TGCAGTGCTAGCCACTATGGGACTAGCGGGATCACAGATACGCAGTATTTT. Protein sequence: CSASHYGTSGITDTQYF.

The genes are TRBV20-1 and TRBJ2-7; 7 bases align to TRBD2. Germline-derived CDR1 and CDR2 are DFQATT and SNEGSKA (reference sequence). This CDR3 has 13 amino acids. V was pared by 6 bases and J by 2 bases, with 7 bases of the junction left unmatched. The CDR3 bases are TGCAGTGCCCCGGGGCGGGGGACCTACGAGCAGTACTTC. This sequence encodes CSAPGRGTYEQYF.

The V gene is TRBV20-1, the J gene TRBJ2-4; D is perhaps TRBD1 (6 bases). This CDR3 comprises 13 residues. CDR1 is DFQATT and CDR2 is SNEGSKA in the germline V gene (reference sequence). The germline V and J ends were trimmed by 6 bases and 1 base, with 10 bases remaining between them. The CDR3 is CSAPGQAKNIQYF. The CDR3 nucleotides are TGCAGTGCCCCCGGACAGGCCAAAAACATTCAGTACTTC.

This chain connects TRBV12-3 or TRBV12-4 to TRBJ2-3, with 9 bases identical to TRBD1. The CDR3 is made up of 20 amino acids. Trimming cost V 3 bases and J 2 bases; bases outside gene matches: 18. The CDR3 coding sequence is TGTGCCAGCAGTTTTAGTATTTGGGGGAGTGGACAGGGGATCACAGATACGCAGTATTTT. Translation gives CASSFSIWGSGQGITDTQYF.

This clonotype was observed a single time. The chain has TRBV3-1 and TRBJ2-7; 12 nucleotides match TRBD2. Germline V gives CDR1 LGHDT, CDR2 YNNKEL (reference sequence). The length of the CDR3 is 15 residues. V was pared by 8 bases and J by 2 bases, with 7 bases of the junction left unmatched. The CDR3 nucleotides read TGTGCCAGCGGCCCCGGACTAGCGGGGACCTACGAGCAGTACTTC. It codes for CASGPGLAGTYEQYF.

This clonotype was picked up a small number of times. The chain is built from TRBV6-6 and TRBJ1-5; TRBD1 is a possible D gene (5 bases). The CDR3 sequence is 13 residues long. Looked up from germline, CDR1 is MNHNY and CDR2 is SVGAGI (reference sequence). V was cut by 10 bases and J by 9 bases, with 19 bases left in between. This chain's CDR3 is CATWGGGGRPQHF. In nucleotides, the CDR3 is TGTGCCACCTGGGGGGGTGGGGGGAGGCCCCAGCATTTT.